This TCR beta chain was sequenced in a study of blood T cells in healthy people across ages. CDR3 length equals 15 residues. Trimming removed 4 bases at V and 1 base at J, with 12 bases between. Comments on this clonotype: Its target is unknown.

It was with a sample-barcoded 5' primer and a J-beta primer mix that a second PCR of roughly 6 to 12 cycles was run. TCRdb independently ran MiXCR on the 5' RACE reads; one entry per CDR3 protein. The table shows 1.6 million or so distinct CDR3 sequences, with 30% to 40% occurring only once. Study results and caveats: Any conclusive comparison of naive versus antigen-experienced cells was prevented by using unsorted PBMCs.

This chain links TRBV12-3 or TRBV12-4 with TRBJ2-3; D is unclear. The receptor's source is a woman under 40 in good health. Sequenced input: blood. The CDR3 loop reads CASSSDLPRTDTQYF. The CDR3 DNA reads TGTGCCAGCAGTTCCGACTTACCCCGCACAGATACGCAGTATTTT.